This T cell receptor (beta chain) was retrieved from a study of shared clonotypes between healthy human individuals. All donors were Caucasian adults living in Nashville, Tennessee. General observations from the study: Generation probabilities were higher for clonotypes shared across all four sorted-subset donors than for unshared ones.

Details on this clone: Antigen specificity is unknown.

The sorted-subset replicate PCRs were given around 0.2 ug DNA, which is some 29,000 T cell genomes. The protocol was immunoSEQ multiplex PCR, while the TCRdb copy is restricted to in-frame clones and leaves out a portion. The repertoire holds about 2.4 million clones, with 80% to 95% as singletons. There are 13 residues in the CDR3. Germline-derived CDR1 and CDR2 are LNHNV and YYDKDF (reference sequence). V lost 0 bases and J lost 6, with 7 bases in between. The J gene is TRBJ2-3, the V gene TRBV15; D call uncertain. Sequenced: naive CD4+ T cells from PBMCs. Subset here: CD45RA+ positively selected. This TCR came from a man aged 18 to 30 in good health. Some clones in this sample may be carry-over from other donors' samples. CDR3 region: CATSRDPRDTQYF. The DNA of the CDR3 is TGTGCCACCAGCAGAGATCCTCGGGATACGCAGTATTTT.